This note documents a single T cell receptor (beta chain) sequence. Its cognate antigen has yet to be identified. Within one base of it there is no much larger clone, and no base qualities were kept. The record originates from a study of immune evolution from preneoplasia to lung adenocarcinoma (dated by TCRdb to the early 2020s). Turning to the overall study: HLA loss of heterozygosity was seen in roughly 6.6%, 14% and 36% of AIS, MIA and ADC lesions, and in no AAH lesions. The study combined immune gene expression, TCR sequencing and multiplex immunofluorescence to profile immune contexture across lung adenocarcinoma precursors and invasive adenocarcinoma. Resected precursor lesions (AAH, AIS, MIA) and invasive adenocarcinomas were compared with paired morphologically normal lung tissue. Sample size was based on specimen availability rather than a prior power calculation. The immune data were integrated with whole exome sequencing and methylation data obtained from the same cohort of nodules. The overall cohort comprised 53 patients with pulmonary nodules who underwent surgical resection. A total of more than 40 patients contributed TCR sequencing data. According to the study, some 97 samples were used for TCR sequencing. POLYSOLVER was used to infer Class I HLA alleles from exome data, while LOHHLA was used to detect allele-specific HLA loss.

The immunoSEQ hsTCRbeta Kit was used to sequence TCR beta CDR3 regions from DNA. The authors' pipeline ran thus. The ImmunoSEQ Analyzer was used to analyse the TCR sequencing data. T cell clonality was defined as 1 minus Pielou's evenness, calculated on productive rearrangements. To measure T cell diversity, the inverse Simpson index was applied to productive templates. T cell density was defined as TCR beta template counts normalized to usable DNA, with usable DNA estimated by amplification and sequencing of housekeeping genes. Two-sided Kruskal-Wallis tests were used to compare TCR metrics between histologic stages. TCRdb's version of the immuneACCESS table is confined to in-frame rearrangements and falls short of the full clone set. An unresolved V gene accounts for under half of the shortfall where checked; the remainder is of unknown origin. The V and J calls and the clone size are those of that table, but D and trimming were determined from the DNA. Recorded for this sample are more than 4,000 clones; roughly 90% of them occurred a single time. The top ten hold more than 2% of the sample.

CDR1 SGHTA and CDR2 FQGNSA are derived from the germline V gene. Measured from the cysteine to the phenylalanine, the CDR3 is 12 residues long. This entry keeps only the CDR3 DNA: 36 bases, framed from base 1. The trim is 5 bases for V and 3 bases for J, with a gap of 5 bases between the germline ends. The investigation overall reported the following: Top T cell clone frequencies were highest in normal lung and appeared to decrease progressively from AAH through AIS, MIA and invasive adenocarcinoma. The findings reflected association rather than direct causation, and larger cohorts with long-term follow-up and longitudinal biopsies were considered necessary. Because every patient came from Japan and China, how well the results apply to Western populations was uncertain. The highest clonality was observed in normal lung, whereas higher T cell density and diversity but lower clonality appeared to be present in later-stage lesions. Compared with EGFR-mutant or double wild-type lesions, KRAS-mutant nodules had the highest T cell clonality.

The patients had resection in Japan or China between the mid-2010s and the late 2010s. Two lung cancer pathologists independently reviewed H&E slides to confirm the histologic diagnosis of every case. Premalignant or tumor cells were enriched for nucleic acid extraction by macro-dissection performed after pathologic assessment. FFPE tissue was used for DNA isolation with the AllPrep DNA/RNA FFPE Kit. The TCR originated in a person between 65 and 79 years old with lung adenocarcinoma. The receptor chain draws on TRBV7-2 and TRBJ2-1, with the D segment identity uncertain. Material: FFPE atypical adenomatous hyperplasia tissue from the lung. The sample's cell subset or site label is to be understood as: atypical adenomatous hyperplasia (AAH), lung preneoplasia. The nucleotides read TGTGCCAGCAGCCCCGACTACAATGAGCAGTTCTTC. Its translation is CASSPDYNEQFF.